A single sample is the source of the 23 T cell receptor beta chains below, sequenced in a study of circulating CD8 cells and anti-PD-1 response in melanoma. From live CD3+CD8+TCRalphabeta+ cells, four PD-1 and/or TIGIT subsets were sorted. The QIAseq Immune Repertoire TCR panel built the libraries from roughly 15 ng of total RNA. TCRdb used MiXCR to reprocess the reads, holding one entry per CDR3 protein. Altogether 2,500 or so distinct CDR3 sequences are present, 6% to 7% being singletons, with the ten largest covering roughly 3%. Sequenced material: CD8+ T cells from PBMCs, taken at baseline or after one month of anti-PD-1 therapy (not recorded which). The receptors originated from a human donor with melanoma.

Judged by abundance, this clonotype is medium-sized. The V call is TRBV4-2, the J call TRBJ2-3; the match to TRBD1 covers 8 bases. This CDR3 spans 15 amino acids. Per the germline V gene, CDR1 is LGHNA and CDR2 is YNFKEQ. V lost 2 bases and J lost 3; bases outside the gene matches: 4. CDR3 amino acids: CASSQQDRATDTQYF. The CDR3 DNA reads TGTGCCAGCAGCCAACAGGACAGGGCAACAGATACGCAGTATTTT.

There are a few counts of this clonotype. At one end the junction does not follow the germline gene, possibly because of a read error. The chain recombines TRBV7-3 with TRBJ2-1; D is perhaps TRBD2 (7 bases). The germline gives CDR1 SGHTA, CDR2 FQGTGA. This CDR3 is 15 amino acids long. CDR3 residues: CASSLSGGSYSEQFF. CDR3 nucleotide sequence: TGTGCCAGCAGCTTAAGCGGGGGCTCCTACAGTGAGCAGTTCTTC.

This clonotype is termed medium-sized. This rearrangement joins TRBV20-1 to TRBJ2-7, with 10 bases lining up with TRBD1. CDR3 length equals 14 residues. Germline assignment: CDR1 DFQATT and CDR2 SNEGSKA (reference sequence). Trimming at V came to 5 bases and at J to 6 bases, leaving 10 bases not matched to a gene. The CDR3, as DNA: TGCAGTGCTTGGGGACAGGGGCGCCCAAGCGAGCAGTACTTC. Translation: CSAWGQGRPSEQYF.

By its share, this clonotype is medium-sized. The chain links TRBV27 to TRBJ1-5; D possibly corresponds to TRBD1 (5 bases). This CDR3 region has 13 residues. Trimming took 3 bases from V and 2 from J, leaving 5 bases between them. Germline V CDR1 and CDR2: MNHEY, SMNVEV (reference sequence). Here the CDR3 DNA reads TGTGCCAGCAGTTTCAGGGGCAATCAGCCCCAGCATTTT. Translating it yields CASSFRGNQPQHF.

This clonotype has only a few counts. The chain couples TRBV19 to TRBJ2-1; D is undetermined. Looked up from germline, CDR1 is LNHDA and CDR2 is SQIVND (reference sequence). Trimming took 3 bases from V and 2 from J, leaving 5 bases between them. The CDR3 sequence is 13 residues long. The CDR3 sequence is CASSIPPYNEQFF. The CDR3 DNA is TGTGCCAGTAGTATTCCCCCCTACAATGAGCAGTTCTTC. Combining the CDR3 with reference TRBV19 and TRBJ2-1 gives the whole variable domain DGGITQSPKYLFRKEGQNVTLSCEQNLNHDAMYWYRQDPGQGLRLIYYSQIVNDFQKGDIAEGYSVSREKKESFPLTVTSAQKNPTAFYLCASSIPPYNEQFFGPGTRLTVL.

This clonotype appeared a few times. Since a much larger clone is just one base distant, this may be a read error. The V and J genes are TRBV24-1 and TRBJ2-4; possible D gene TRBD1, 6 bases. The CDR3 sequence is 14 residues long. The germline CDR1 and CDR2 sequences are KGHDR and SFDVKD. Trimming removed 3 bases at V and 12 bases at J, with 17 bases between. This chain's CDR3 is CATSDPGAWDTQYF. CDR3 bases: TGTGCCACCAGTGATCCTGGGGCATGGGACACTCAGTACTTC.

This clonotype is medium-sized. The chain combines TRBV5-4 with TRBJ2-7; D is tentatively TRBD1 or TRBD2 (6 bases each). CDR1 is SGHNT, CDR2 YYREEE, per germline (reference sequence). Deletions cut 1 base from V and 5 bases from J, with 10 bases between. The CDR3 is 13 residues long. As DNA, the CDR3 is TGTGCCAGCAGCTTGTGGGGGGCCCACGAGCAGTACTTC. Amino acid sequence: CASSLWGAHEQYF. The full variable domain, rest sourced from reference TRBV5-4 and TRBJ2-7, is ETGVTQSPTHLIKTRGQQVTLRCSSQSGHNTVSWYQQALGQGPQFIFQYYREEENGRGNFPPRFSGLQFPNYSSELNVNALELDDSALYLCASSLWGAHEQYFGPGTRLTVT.

This clonotype is termed medium-sized. The chain has TRBV6-4 and TRBJ2-1, with D unclear. This CDR3 is built from 16 residues. Trimming shortened V by 0 bases and J by 0 bases, and 9 bases separated the two germline ends. Germline V CDR1 and CDR2: MRHNA, SNTAGT. CDR3 sequence reads: CASSDSAATSYNEQFF. The CDR3 nucleotides read TGTGCCAGCAGTGACTCTGCAGCGACCTCCTACAATGAGCAGTTCTTC.

Within the sample, this clonotype is large. The DNA of the CDR3 is TGTGCCAGCACCGGCGGAAGCTATGAAGCTTTCTTT. It yields the protein CASTGGSYEAFF. This chain uses TRBV6-1 with TRBJ1-1, with unresolved D. The germline V gene encodes CDR1 MNHNS and CDR2 SASEGT. Trimming cost V 7 bases and J 7 bases, with 13 bases left between them. The CDR3 runs 12 residues.

This clonotype is classed as medium-sized. The gene calls are TRBV2 and TRBJ1-2; TRBD1 aligns across 9 bases. CDR1 is SNHLY, CDR2 FYNNEI, per germline. V lost 2 bases to trimming and J lost 3 bases; unmatched junction nucleotides: 7. The CDR3 has 16 residues. The chain's CDR3 is CASSESRDREHYGYTF. The CDR3 DNA reads TGTGCCAGCAGTGAATCCCGGGACAGGGAACACTATGGCTACACCTTC.

Sample share makes this clonotype medium-sized. The rearrangement links TRBV19 to TRBJ1-1; D is perhaps TRBD1 (6 bases). Germline lookup yields CDR1 LNHDA and CDR2 SQIVND (reference sequence). This CDR3 is built from 12 residues. Trimming shortened V by 11 bases and J by 6 bases, and 16 bases separated the two germline ends. CDR3 region: CAASTGISEAFF. The CDR3 DNA reads TGTGCCGCATCCACAGGGATATCTGAAGCTTTCTTT.

This clonotype was recorded a few times. This rearrangement joins TRBV5-8 to TRBJ2-2, with TRBD1 matching over 10 bases. The J segment lost 1 base and the V segment lost 4 bases, leaving 4 bases of the junction unmatched. Per germline, CDR1 SGHTS and CDR2 YDEGEE. The CDR3 covers 16 residues. The CDR3 reads CASSVRDRGNTGELFF. The CDR3 nucleotides read TGTGCCAGCAGCGTCCGGGACAGGGGGAACACCGGGGAGCTGTTTTTT.

The chain couples TRBV19 to TRBJ1-4, with a tentative D call TRBD1 (5 bases). In germline, CDR1 is LNHDA, CDR2 SQIVND (reference sequence). With 10 bases removed from V and 0 bases from J, the gap between germline ends came to 15 bases. The CDR3 has 15 residues. The CDR3 sequence: CATKVTAATNEKLFF. CDR3 DNA sequence: TGTGCCACCAAGGTGACAGCCGCAACTAATGAAAAACTGTTTTTT.

Note on this clonotype: This sequence may be a read error, since a much larger clone differs from it by one base. The chain couples TRBV27 to TRBJ2-1; D possibly uses TRBD1 or TRBD2 (5 bases each). The germline CDR1 and CDR2 sequences are MNHEY and SMNVEV (reference sequence). Trimming took 8 bases from V and 4 from J, leaving 6 bases between them. CDR3 length: 11 residues. Written as DNA, the CDR3 is TGTGCCAGCGGGGGATACAATGAGCAGTTCTTC. This codes for CASGGYNEQFF.

By sample share, this clonotype is medium-sized (0.01 to 0.1%). This chain links TRBV27 with TRBJ2-3; D remains ambiguous. With 3 bases removed from V and 3 bases from J, the gap between germline ends came to 16 bases. Germline V gene data show CDR1 as MNHEY and CDR2 as SMNVEV (reference sequence). This CDR3 contains 16 residues. Here the CDR3 reads CASSFVRYGSTDTQYF. The CDR3 nucleotides are TGTGCCAGCAGTTTTGTGCGATACGGATCGACAGATACGCAGTATTTT.

By share, this clonotype counts as large. The chain is built from TRBV28 and TRBJ2-4; a possible D gene is TRBD2 (5 bases). The V gene lost 6 bases and the J gene lost 8 bases, with 14 bases spanning the gap. CDR3 length: 13 residues. The germline V gene has CDR1 MDHEN and CDR2 SYDVKM. The DNA of the CDR3 is TGTGCCAGCAGCGGGCCTGTCGGGGACATTCAGTACTTC. Translation: CASSGPVGDIQYF.

By sample share, this clonotype is medium-sized (0.01 to 0.1%). V usage is TRBV4-1 and J usage is TRBJ2-1; perhaps TRBD1 as D (7 bases). The V gene's germline CDR1 is MGHRA and CDR2 YSYEKL. The CDR3 loop spans 14 amino acids. With 3 bases removed from V and 8 bases from J, the gap between germline ends came to 14 bases. The CDR3 coding sequence is TGCGCCAGCAGCCACGCTGACAGGGAGGATGAGCAGTTCTTC. Translating gives CASSHADREDEQFF.

The chain has TRBV19 and TRBJ2-1; 16 nucleotides match TRBD2. The CDR3 runs to 18 residues. V was pared by 5 bases and J by 7 bases, with 11 bases of the junction left unmatched. Germline values: CDR1 LNHDA, CDR2 SQIVND (reference sequence). The CDR3 loop reads CASSVGLAGGLYQNEQFF. The CDR3 bases are TGTGCCAGTAGTGTGGGACTAGCGGGGGGGCTCTACCAGAATGAGCAGTTCTTC.

In its sample, this clonotype ranks as medium-sized. The V gene is TRBV28, the J gene TRBJ2-3; possibly TRBD1 for D (6 bases). CDR1 is MDHEN and CDR2 is SYDVKM in the germline V gene. There are 16 residues in the CDR3. The V end was cut by 10 bases, the J end by 0 bases, with 20 bases between. The CDR3 bases are TGTGCCATCGGCCGGGACATTCTAACTAGCACAGATACGCAGTATTTT. Protein product: CAIGRDILTSTDTQYF. The variable domain in full, with the rest retrieved from reference TRBV28 and TRBJ2-3, is DVKVTQSSRYLVKRTGEKVFLECVQDMDHENMFWYRQDPGLGLRLIYFSYDVKMKEKGDIPEGYSVSREKKERFSLILESASTNQTSMYLCAIGRDILTSTDTQYFGPGTRLTVL.

Within the sample, this clonotype is medium-sized (0.01 to 0.1%). The chain has TRBV5-4 and TRBJ2-3; unclear D gene. The CDR3 runs to 18 residues. The V gene's germline CDR1 is SGHNT and CDR2 YYREEE (reference sequence). Trimming removed 2 bases from V and 3 bases from J, with 22 bases in between. In DNA, the CDR3 is TGTGCCAGCAGCTTTAAAGTACTCGTGAGTCTTGGTACAGATACGCAGTATTTT. It translates to CASSFKVLVSLGTDTQYF.

By share of the sample, this clonotype is medium-sized. The chain couples TRBV7-3 to TRBJ2-3, with D unresolved. Trimming cost V 5 bases and J 4 bases, with 13 bases left between them. The CDR3 is 14 amino acids. Germline lookup yields CDR1 SGHTA and CDR2 FQGTGA. The CDR3 sequence is CASSATLRPDTQYF. The CDR3 region has the DNA TGTGCCAGCAGCGCCACTCTCCGGCCAGATACGCAGTATTTT.

Sample share makes this clonotype medium-sized. The rearrangement links TRBV7-3 to TRBJ2-3; D may be TRBD2 (6 bases). This CDR3 has 14 residues. Trimming stripped 3 bases from V and 2 bases from J, with 9 bases between. CDR1 SGHTA and CDR2 FQGTGA come from the germline V gene. The CDR3 is CASSLGLPTDTQYF. For the CDR3, the DNA is TGTGCCAGCAGCTTGGGACTTCCCACAGATACGCAGTATTTT.

The sample holds a few counts of this clonotype. The chain employs TRBV28 and TRBJ1-1; TRBD1 might be the D (5 bases). V gave up 4 bases and J gave up 1 base, with 10 bases separating them. Germline V gives CDR1 MDHEN, CDR2 SYDVKM. The CDR3 has 14 residues. Here the CDR3 reads CASSSRDGNTEAFF. CDR3 DNA: TGTGCCAGCAGTTCCCGGGACGGGAACACTGAAGCTTTCTTT.